Below are 4 T cell receptor beta chains sequenced from a single sample in a study of radiotherapy plus CTLA-4 blockade in lung cancer. TCRdb keeps only in-frame clones here, not all; method: immunoSEQ multiplex PCR. The sample carries roughly 93,000 clones, 82% recorded once. Sequenced here: peripheral blood, sampled from a patient treated with radiotherapy plus ipilimumab. These TCRs come from a human donor with non-small cell lung cancer who had a partial response to radiotherapy plus ipilimumab.

This chain connects TRBV11-2 to TRBJ2-5; D is possibly TRBD2 (5 bases). The length of the CDR3 is 14 residues. The V end was cut by 1 base, the J end by 2 bases, with 8 bases between. In germline, CDR1 is SGHAT, CDR2 FQNNGV. The CDR3 loop is CASSLGELQETQYF. In nucleotides, the CDR3 is TGTGCCAGCAGCTTAGGGGAGCTGCAAGAGACCCAGTACTTC.

This chain uses TRBV19 with TRBJ2-5, with 10 bases matching TRBD1. This CDR3 region has 16 residues. The germline V gene has CDR1 LNHDA and CDR2 SQIVND (reference sequence). Trimming took 5 bases from V and 5 from J; bases not matched to a gene: 11. The chain's CDR3 is CASSFLRDRGRETQYF. As DNA, the CDR3 is TGTGCCAGTAGTTTCCTCCGGGACAGGGGAAGGGAGACCCAGTACTTC.

This sequence joins TRBV13 and TRBJ2-3, with a possible D match to TRBD2 (5 bases). Trimming left V 5 bases short and J 4 bases short, with 16 bases between. Germline-derived CDR1 and CDR2 are PRHDT and FYEKMQ (reference sequence). The CDR3 runs 15 residues. The CDR3 region has the DNA TGTGCCAGCAGCCCATTGAACGGACTTTCAGATACGCAGTATTTT. Its protein is CASSPLNGLSDTQYF.

The rearrangement links TRBV7-2 to TRBJ1-6; TRBD1 aligns across 10 bases. The J segment lost 11 bases and the V segment lost 3 bases, leaving 7 bases of the junction unmatched. This CDR3 has 15 residues. CDR1 is SGHTA, CDR2 FQGNSA, per germline. The DNA of the CDR3 is TGTGCCAGCAGCTTCCAAGCGGGACAGGGGCCACCCCTCCACTTT. The encoded protein is CASSFQAGQGPPLHF.